The T cell receptor (beta chain) under discussion was sequenced for a study of blood T cell repertoires in COVID-19. Some clones are missing from TCRdb's copy, which holds only in-frame ones; the method was immunoSEQ multiplex PCR. The repertoire has some 250,000 clones, approximately 91% of them found once; the top ten carry 2.3%. Germline trimming cut 2 bases from V and 4 bases from J; bases unmatched to any gene: 8. The CDR3 contains 17 residues. From germline, CDR1 is MDHEN and CDR2 SYDVKM. The source material was PBMCs or T cells enriched from blood (not recorded which). The clonotype originates from a woman in her 40s with acute COVID-19. The chain links TRBV28 to TRBJ1-1; 12 positions agree with TRBD1. The CDR3 region has the DNA TGTGCCAGCAGTTTACGGGACAGGGGGCGCCGGGGCACTGAAGCTTTCTTT. Protein: CASSLRDRGRRGTEAFF.